A single TCR beta chain is shown here with its context. What it recognizes is unknown. The data were taken from a study of cytomegalovirus exposure and HLA in healthy donors. The overall study: T cells numbering around 190 million yielded more than 95 million unique TCR beta sequences in an earlier analysis.

PCR employed 60 Vbeta and 13 Jbeta primers. Sequencing used immunoSEQ multiplex PCR; TCRdb keeps in-frame clones, though not all of them. The profile shows 85,000 to 100,000 clones, roughly nine tenths of them singletons. Study-wide points: In a later analysis, TCR beta V- and J-gene trimming was associated with a missense DCLRE1C variant. The availability of immune exposure information extended only to CMV serostatus. Common viral pathogens were later found to be apparently linked to several of the most significant clusters.

The source material was PBMCs. The TCR comes from a man in his thirties or forties in good health and CMV-seropositive.

This CDR3 is CASSIAGGYPGELFF. CDR3 coding DNA: TGTGCCAGTAGTATAGCCGGAGGATACCCCGGGGAGCTGTTTTTT. This sequence joins TRBV19 and TRBJ2-2; D might be TRBD2 (5 bases). The CDR3 is made up of 15 amino acids. Germline CDR1 and CDR2: LNHDA and SQIVND (reference sequence). V shed 1 base and J shed 6 bases, with 12 bases lying between them.